The T cell receptor beta chain described here comes from a study of blood T cell repertoires in COVID-19. This clone was seen a single time. Profiling relied on immunoSEQ multiplex PCR, and the TCRdb table lists in-frame clones only, not all of them. The sample records fewer than 300,000 clones, around 90% being singletons. This CDR3 comprises 15 residues. V lost 1 base to trimming and J lost 0 bases, with 8 bases between them. Looked up from germline, CDR1 is SGHRS and CDR2 is YFSETQ. The sequencing sample was made of PBMCs or T cells enriched from blood (not recorded which). The genes are TRBV5-1 and TRBJ1-3; D not resolved. The TCR was taken from a woman aged 25 to 45 who had recovered from COVID-19. CDR3 in amino acids: CASSLSRNSGNTIYF. The CDR3 DNA is TGCGCCAGCAGCTTGTCGCGGAACTCTGGAAACACCATATATTTT.